The 13 T cell receptor beta chains listed next were all sequenced from one sample in a study of technical replicates of blood from a few donors. Some clones are missing from TCRdb's copy, which holds only in-frame ones; the method was immunoSEQ multiplex PCR. The sample records some 84,000 clones, more than 85% being singletons. The sequenced sample was T cells isolated from PBMCs. All receptors come from a human donor in good health.

This clone has only one observation. This sequence joins TRBV29-1 and TRBJ2-1, with 9 bases matching TRBD1. Germline loops: CDR1 SQVTM, CDR2 ANQGSEA. Trimming removed 0 bases from V and 2 bases from J; junction bases left unmatched: 14. The CDR3 sequence is 19 residues long. CDR3 sequence reads: CSVEDRGTGTSIPYNEQFF. The DNA for the CDR3 is TGCAGCGTTGAAGATCGAGGGACAGGGACCTCGATCCCCTACAATGAGCAGTTCTTC.

The CDR3 protein is CASSPIVADTQYF. CDR3 sequence (DNA): TGTGCCAGCAGCCCCATAGTTGCGGATACGCAGTATTTT. The chain employs TRBV6-6 and TRBJ2-3; D unresolved. With 6 bases removed from V and 6 bases from J, the gap between germline ends came to 13 bases. The CDR3 runs to 13 residues. Germline CDR1 and CDR2: MNHNY and SVGAGI (reference sequence).

The V and J genes are TRBV30 and TRBJ2-3; TRBD1 might be the D (5 bases). This CDR3 contains 12 residues. Germline CDR1 GTSNPN, CDR2 SVGIG (reference sequence). The V end was cut by 4 bases, the J end by 6 bases, with 11 bases between. The CDR3 is CAWIQDRDTQYF. The DNA of the CDR3 is TGTGCCTGGATACAGGACCGGGATACGCAGTATTTT.

This clone occurred once. The rearrangement joins TRBV7-2 to TRBJ1-3; TRBD1 might be the D (6 bases). CDR3 length equals 15 residues. V lost 3 bases, J lost 4 bases, and 13 bases lay in between. The germline V gene has CDR1 SGHTA and CDR2 FQGNSA. The CDR3 loop reads CASSFSAGTGNTIYF. Written as DNA, the CDR3 is TGTGCCAGCAGCTTTTCAGCCGGGACAGGAAACACCATATATTTT.

This clone has more than one count but fewer than ten. V is TRBV11-2 and J is TRBJ1-1; the D gene is possibly TRBD1 (5 bases). Germline V lookup: CDR1 SGHAT, CDR2 FQNNGV. CDR3 length: 12 residues. Trimming took 1 base from V and 5 from J, leaving 5 bases between them. CDR3 bases: TGTGCCAGCAGCTTAGCAGGGACTGAAGCTTTCTTT. Translated: CASSLAGTEAFF.

The chain employs TRBV28 and TRBJ2-7, with a possible D match to TRBD2 (6 bases). In germline, CDR1 is MDHEN, CDR2 SYDVKM. Trimming removed 6 bases at V and 4 bases at J, with 16 bases between. This CDR3 region has 14 residues. Here the CDR3 DNA reads TGTGCCAGCAGCTCTCCGGGACTCCGTTACGAGCAGTACTTC. Its translation is CASSSPGLRYEQYF. Using reference TRBV28 and TRBJ2-7 for the parts outside the CDR3, the full variable domain is DVKVTQSSRYLVKRTGEKVFLECVQDMDHENMFWYRQDPGLGLRLIYFSYDVKMKEKGDIPEGYSVSREKKERFSLILESASTNQTSMYLCASSSPGLRYEQYFGPGTRLTVT.

This clone was recorded once. The chain is built from TRBV27 and TRBJ2-7; a possible D gene is TRBD1 (5 bases). This CDR3 has 15 amino acids. CDR1 and CDR2 (germline): MNHEY, SMNVEV (reference sequence). The V end was cut by 3 bases, the J end by 5 bases, with 17 bases between. This CDR3 reads CASSFTARAVHEQYF. The CDR3 nucleotides read TGTGCCAGCAGTTTCACTGCCAGGGCAGTTCACGAGCAGTACTTC.

The chain is built from TRBV7-3 and TRBJ2-7; D unresolved. Germline loops: CDR1 SGHTA, CDR2 FQGTGA. The ends were cut back, 5 bases at V and 2 bases at J, with 13 bases in the middle. The CDR3 totals 14 residues. The CDR3 sequence: CASSLRLVTYEQYF. In DNA, the CDR3 is TGTGCCAGCAGCCTCCGTTTAGTAACCTACGAGCAGTACTTC.

This clone was observed a single time. The chain employs TRBV19 and TRBJ1-1; tentative D call: TRBD1 (5 bases). CDR3 length: 13 amino acids. Trimming removed 5 bases from V and 4 bases from J, with 11 bases in between. Germline V gene data show CDR1 as LNHDA and CDR2 as SQIVND (reference sequence). The CDR3 here is CASSPRGSTEAFF. Here the CDR3 DNA reads TGTGCCAGTAGTCCAAGGGGAAGCACTGAAGCTTTCTTT.

The chain is built from TRBV27 and TRBJ2-7; 7 nucleotides agree with TRBD1. J gave up 5 bases and V 5 bases, and 6 bases lay outside the gene matches. The V gene's germline CDR1 is MNHEY and CDR2 SMNVEV (reference sequence). This CDR3 region has 13 residues. This chain's CDR3 is CASSRQGSNEQYF. In DNA, the CDR3 is TGTGCCAGCAGTCGACAGGGTAGCAACGAGCAGTACTTC.

In the case of this clone: The same CDR3 is also encoded by other DNA sequences in this sample. V is TRBV6-5 and J is TRBJ1-2; D may be TRBD1 (6 bases). Looked up from germline, CDR1 is MNHEY and CDR2 is SVGAGI. Between the trimmed V and J ends, which lost 8 bases and 4 bases, there was a span of 8 bases. This CDR3 has 11 amino acids. CDR3: CASRRGYGYTF. CDR3 bases: TGTGCCAGCCGCAGGGGCTATGGCTACACCTTC.

The V gene is TRBV2, the J gene TRBJ2-7; TRBD1 matches at 7 bases. J lost 4 bases, V lost 8 bases, and 2 bases had no gene match. The CDR3 contains 11 residues. Germline CDR1 is SNHLY and CDR2 is FYNNEI. Written as DNA, the CDR3 is TGTGCCAGCCGACAGGGATACGAGCAGTACTTC. This codes for CASRQGYEQYF.

The rearrangement uses TRBV29-1 and TRBJ2-3; D is perhaps TRBD1 (5 bases). CDR3 length: 16 amino acids. CDR1 SQVTM and CDR2 ANQGSEA come from the germline V gene. The CDR3 coding sequence is TGCAGTACGCGGACAAACCCCCAGTTGCTTCGATCTACGCAGTATTTT. It translates to CSTRTNPQLLRSTQYF.